Below, 23 T cell receptor beta chains from the same sample are listed, as sequenced in a study of CD8+CD57+ T cells in acquired aplastic anemia. The study profiled TCR beta VDJ and CDR3 using genomic DNA as template. TCRdb called the reads again in MiXCR, with one record for every CDR3 protein. The data contain under 500,000 distinct CDR3 sequences, around a third of them seen just once; the ten biggest clones take up less than 1%. All patients picked for sequencing had shown, by flow cytometry, an expansion of CD8+CD57+ cells. The sample was sorted CD4+, CD8+, or CD8+CD57+ T cells (not recorded which) from PBMCs. These receptors were collected from a human donor with aplastic anemia.

V is TRBV10-3 and J is TRBJ2-3; the D gene is possibly TRBD1 (6 bases). Germline values: CDR1 ENHRY, CDR2 SYGVKD. The V gene lost 3 bases and the J gene lost 2 bases, with 24 bases spanning the gap. The CDR3 has 19 residues. The CDR3 here is CAISEPPPWQGMDTDTQYF. The CDR3 nucleotides read TGTGCCATCAGTGAACCCCCCCCCTGGCAGGGGATGGACACAGATACGCAGTATTTT.

In regard to this clonotype: Being one base from a much bigger clone, this may be a read error. The missing conserved phenylalanine or tryptophan at the end of this CDR3 makes a read error likely. This rearrangement joins TRBV19 to TRBJ1-5; D may be TRBD1 (6 bases). Deletions cut 6 bases from V and 0 bases from J, with 15 bases between. Germline V gene lookup returns CDR1 LNHDA and CDR2 SQIVND (reference sequence). The CDR3 totals 16 residues. The CDR3 spells CASRDTAGASNQPQHL. The CDR3 coding sequence is TGTGCCAGTAGAGACACGGCGGGGGCTAGCAATCAGCCCCAGCATCTT.

V usage is TRBV7-9 and J usage is TRBJ1-3; a possible D gene is TRBD1 (5 bases). This CDR3 comprises 15 residues. Trimming took 5 bases from V and 4 from J, leaving 15 bases between them. Germline CDR1 reads SEHNR; CDR2 reads FQNEAQ (reference sequence). The CDR3 nucleotides read TGTGCCAGCAGCGAACACAGGACACGAGGAAACACCATATATTTT. Its protein product is CASSEHRTRGNTIYF. The complete variable domain, with remaining parts taken from reference TRBV7-9 and TRBJ1-3, reads DTGVSQNPRHKITKRGQNVTFRCDPISEHNRLYWYRQTLGQGPEFLTYFQNEAQLEKSRLLSDRFSAERPKGSFSTLEIQRTEQGDSAMYLCASSEHRTRGNTIYFGEGSWLTVV.

V and J are TRBV5-5 and TRBJ1-2; D uncertain. The CDR3 extends over 15 amino acids. Germline loops: CDR1 SGHKS, CDR2 YYEKEE (reference sequence). The V gene lost 4 bases and the J gene lost 8 bases, with 21 bases spanning the gap. CDR3 in amino acids: CASSPGNIRAYGYTF. The CDR3 bases are TGTGCCAGCAGCCCGGGGAATATCCGGGCCTACGGCTACACCTTC.

This clonotype was observed a handful of times. V usage is TRBV5-1 and J usage is TRBJ2-5; D might be TRBD2 (6 bases). Germline V gene sequence: CDR1 SGHRS, CDR2 YFSETQ. Trimming cost V 8 bases and J 4 bases, with 18 bases left between them. The CDR3 sequence is 14 residues long. This CDR3 is CASSFGSGGETQYF. DNA for the CDR3: TGCGCCAGTAGTTTCGGGAGTGGCGGAGAGACCCAGTACTTC.

CDR3 sequence: CASRYRAPNTEAFF. CDR3 DNA sequence: TGTGCCAGCAGGTACCGGGCCCCGAACACTGAAGCTTTCTTT. The chain couples TRBV6-5 to TRBJ1-1; unclear D gene. Looked up from germline, CDR1 is MNHEY and CDR2 is SVGAGI. The V gene lost 6 bases and the J gene lost 1 base, with 12 bases spanning the gap. CDR3 length: 14 residues.

This clonotype was observed a handful of times. The J gene is TRBJ1-6, the V gene TRBV19; D gene ambiguous. This CDR3 has 14 amino acids. Trimming pared 1 base from V and 11 bases from J, leaving 12 bases between. Germline loops: CDR1 LNHDA, CDR2 SQIVND (reference sequence). Written as DNA, the CDR3 is TGTGCCAGTAGTATAGGACTAGCCGAAGCACCCCTCCACTTT. It encodes CASSIGLAEAPLHF. Using reference TRBV19 and TRBJ1-6 for the parts outside the CDR3, the full variable domain is DGGITQSPKYLFRKEGQNVTLSCEQNLNHDAMYWYRQDPGQGLRLIYYSQIVNDFQKGDIAEGYSVSREKKESFPLTVTSAQKNPTAFYLCASSIGLAEAPLHFGNGTRLTVT.

The rearrangement links TRBV15 to TRBJ1-6; TRBD1 agrees at 10 bases. CDR3 length equals 15 residues. Germline loops: CDR1 LNHNV, CDR2 YYDKDF (reference sequence). Germline trimming cut 4 bases from V and 7 bases from J; bases unmatched to any gene: 4. CDR3 nucleotides: TGTGCCACCAGCACAGACAGGGGGCGGAATTCACCCCTCCACTTT. As protein: CATSTDRGRNSPLHF.

This clonotype has only a few counts. Since no conserved phenylalanine or tryptophan closes the CDR3, a read error is the likely cause. The chain links TRBV11-1 to TRBJ1-2; 10 nucleotides agree with TRBD1. The V gene's germline CDR1 is SGHAT and CDR2 FQDESV (reference sequence). The trim removed 3 bases at V and 5 bases at J, leaving 9 bases unmatched. This CDR3 is 16 amino acids long. The CDR3 sequence: CASSFTSDRGGYGYTS. CDR3 DNA: TGTGCCAGCAGCTTTACGTCGGACAGGGGGGGATATGGCTACACCTCC.

CDR3 region: CASSYSTTGAGGNTIYF. In nucleotides, the CDR3 is TGTGCCAGCAGTTACTCCACGACAGGGGCGGGTGGAAACACCATATATTTT. The chain uses TRBV6-2 or TRBV6-3 and TRBJ1-3; 8 positions match TRBD1. The CDR3 is 17 amino acids. CDR1 is MNHEY and CDR2 is SVGEGT in the germline V gene. With V trimmed by 0 bases and J by 3 bases, 7 bases remained unmatched.

This clonotype has more than one count but fewer than ten. The chain carries TRBV20-1 and TRBJ1-1, with D hard to call. V was shortened by 7 bases and J by 1 base, with 10 bases between the two germline ends. This CDR3 contains 12 residues. Germline V lookup: CDR1 DFQATT, CDR2 SNEGSKA (reference sequence). CDR3 region: CSGRRANTEAFF. DNA of the CDR3: TGCAGTGGTCGACGGGCGAACACTGAAGCTTTCTTT.

This clonotype has ten or more counts. The rearrangement links TRBV7-2 to TRBJ1-5; D possibly corresponds to TRBD1 (5 bases). The V gene lost 1 base and the J gene lost 4 bases, with 11 bases spanning the gap. The germline CDR1 and CDR2 sequences are SGHTA and FQGNSA. This CDR3 comprises 15 residues. This CDR3 is CASSLGNGGNQPQHF. Written as DNA, the CDR3 is TGTGCCAGCAGCTTAGGCAATGGGGGGAATCAGCCCCAGCATTTT.

This clonotype was observed a few times. The V gene is TRBV10-3, the J gene TRBJ2-3; 7 bases align to TRBD2. The V and J ends lost 0 bases and 2 bases, in that order; junction bases with no gene match: 8. This CDR3 is built from 17 residues. Germline assignment: CDR1 ENHRY and CDR2 SYGVKD. For the CDR3, the DNA is TGTGCCATCAGTGAGTCAACCCTAGCGGAGCTCACAGATACGCAGTATTTT. It codes for CAISESTLAELTDTQYF.

This chain links TRBV2 with TRBJ1-6; D ambiguous. V shed 5 bases and J shed 8 bases, with 16 bases lying between them. The germline V gene has CDR1 SNHLY and CDR2 FYNNEI. The CDR3 spans 15 residues. In DNA, the CDR3 is TGTGCCAGCAGTTTAGAAGTTGGTGGGTATTCACCCCTCCACTTT. Amino acids: CASSLEVGGYSPLHF.

Turning to this clonotype: One end of the junction is discordant with germline, which a read error may explain. This sequence joins TRBV10-3 and TRBJ2-7; D possibly uses TRBD1 or TRBD2 (5 bases each). The CDR3 consists of 13 residues. Germline assignment: CDR1 ENHRY and CDR2 SYGVKD. Written as DNA, the CDR3 is TGTGCCATCAGTTCAGGGAGCTCCTGCGAGCAGTACTTC. Its translation is CAISSGSSCEQYF.

This clonotype occurred many times. The chain employs TRBV15 and TRBJ1-5, with D hard to call. This CDR3 is built from 14 residues. CDR1 is LNHNV and CDR2 is YYDKDF in the germline V gene (reference sequence). The ends were cut back, 1 base at V and 4 bases at J, with 8 bases in the middle. CDR3 in DNA: TGTGCCACCAGCAGAGGTGGTCCTAATCAGCCCCAGCATTTT. This codes for CATSRGGPNQPQHF.

The chain recombines TRBV20-1 with TRBJ1-5, with 7 bases lining up with TRBD1. CDR3 length: 15 amino acids. The V gene end was trimmed by 2 bases and the J gene end by 11 bases; junction bases not matched to a gene: 15. In germline, CDR1 is DFQATT, CDR2 SNEGSKA (reference sequence). The chain's CDR3 is CSARSFRQGLLAQHF. CDR3 bases: TGCAGTGCTAGATCTTTTCGACAGGGATTATTAGCCCAGCATTTT.

This clonotype was found many times. The rearrangement links TRBV7-2 to TRBJ2-3, with 8 nucleotides matching TRBD2. The CDR3 sequence is 15 residues long. Germline values: CDR1 SGHTA, CDR2 FQGNSA. V shed 5 bases and J 2 bases; nucleotides not matched to a gene: 6. Here the CDR3 DNA reads TGTGCCAGCAGCCTACAGCGGGGGTCCACAGATACGCAGTATTTT. Encoded protein: CASSLQRGSTDTQYF.

Many counts were recorded for this clonotype. This chain uses TRBV9 with TRBJ2-1; the D gene is possibly TRBD1 (6 bases). This CDR3 region has 16 residues. The germline gives CDR1 SGDLS, CDR2 YYNGEE. V lost 1 base and J lost 9, with 20 bases in between. The CDR3 DNA follows: TGTGCCAGCAGCGTAACCACAGGGTGGGATAAGGGTGAGCAGTTCTTC. Translating it yields CASSVTTGWDKGEQFF.

The chain joins TRBV5-1 to TRBJ1-6, with 8 bases lining up with TRBD1. V lost 1 base, J lost 6 bases, and 6 bases stayed unmatched. Germline values: CDR1 SGHRS, CDR2 YFSETQ. This CDR3 region has 16 residues. The CDR3 here is CASSLQQGATNSPLHF. The CDR3, as DNA: TGCGCCAGCAGCTTGCAGCAGGGGGCAACTAATTCACCCCTCCACTTT.

J is TRBJ2-5 and V is TRBV5-8; 8 bases align to TRBD1. Losses at the gene ends were 2 bases for V and 4 bases for J; bases not matched to a gene: 7. Per germline, CDR1 SGHTS and CDR2 YDEGEE. The CDR3 sequence is 15 residues long. The CDR3 coding sequence is TGTGCCAGCAGCTTCGGTGACAGGGGAACAGAGACCCAGTACTTC. Amino acids: CASSFGDRGTETQYF.

There are many counts of this clonotype. The V and J genes are TRBV20-1 and TRBJ2-7, with 7 bases that match TRBD1. Germline CDR1 DFQATT, CDR2 SNEGSKA (reference sequence). This CDR3 has 12 residues. The V and J ends lost 7 bases and 2 bases, in that order; junction bases with no gene match: 5. In DNA form, the CDR3 reads TGCAGTGGGAGACAGGGTACCTACGAGCAGTACTTC. Encoded protein: CSGRQGTYEQYF.

Of note for this clonotype: This may be a read error, as it is one base from a much larger clone. The J gene is TRBJ1-6, the V gene TRBV10-3; a weak D match, TRBD1 (5 bases). V lost 10 bases and J lost 9, with 19 bases in between. CDR1 ENHRY and CDR2 SYGVKD come from the germline V gene. CDR3 length: 14 residues. The CDR3 coding sequence is TGTGCCAGCAATGCACGACAGCTTAGTTCACCCCTCCACTTT. The encoded protein is CASNARQLSSPLHF.